This is a list of T cell receptor beta chains from one sample in a study of metastatic and nonmetastatic thyroid tumors. TCRdb reanalyzed the PCR reads with MiXCR. The sample includes tens of thousands of clones, roughly 17% of them seen just once. Source material: tumor tissue. The receptor source for this set is a female donor with papillary thyroid cancer or a benign thyroid nodule (not recorded which). Some clones in this sample may be carry-over from other donors' samples. CDR3s include the opening cysteine and the closing phenylalanine or tryptophan. D genes are given only for firm matches. A clone size is listed for some rows: how often the clone was seen (once, few, many), or a class if it is expanded.

cdr3_nt	cdr3_aa	v_call	j_call	d_call	clone_size
TGCGCCAGCAGCCAAGCTAGCGGGACCTACCAAGAGACCCAGTACTTC	CASSQASGTYQETQYF	TRBV4-1	TRBJ2-5	TRBD2	.
TGTGCCAGCAGTCCTAGCGGGAGCGGAACCGGGGAGCTGTTTTTT	CASSPSGSGTGELFF	TRBV6-1	TRBJ2-2	TRBD2	medium-sized
TGTGCCAGCAGCCATTGGCAGGGACAAGAGACCCAGTACTTC	CASSHWQGQETQYF	TRBV14	TRBJ2-5	.	few
TGTGCCAGCAGCCAAAGCCGGGACTCCAATGAGCAGTTCTTC	CASSQSRDSNEQFF	TRBV7-9	TRBJ2-1	.	many
TGTGCCAGCAGTTTGCTAGGGGCCGATACGCAGTATTTT	CASSLLGADTQYF	TRBV12-3/TRBV12-4	TRBJ2-3	.	many
TGTGCCAGCAGTTTGGCCACCTACAATGAGCAGTTCTTC	CASSLATYNEQFF	TRBV12-3/TRBV12-4	TRBJ2-1	.	many
TGTGCCAGCAGCACTGACGGTCCGGCAGCAGGGGCCGAAAAACTGTTTTTT	CASSTDGPAAGAEKLFF	TRBV7-9	TRBJ1-4	.	many
TGTGCCAGTAGTATAGTTCGTCAGCCCCAGCATTTT	CASSIVRQPQHF	TRBV19	TRBJ1-5	.	many
TGTGCCAGCAGCTTAACCCCGGCAGCTAACACTGAAGCTTTCTTT	CASSLTPAANTEAFF	TRBV7-3	TRBJ1-1	.	many
TGTGCCAGCAGTTTAGGTTCGACAGATAATGAAAAACTGTTTTTT	CASSLGSTDNEKLFF	TRBV12-3/TRBV12-4	TRBJ1-4	.	many
TGTGCCAGCAGCTTAGTTCAGGGGGGCTCCTACGAGCAGTACTTC	CASSLVQGGSYEQYF	TRBV7-2	TRBJ2-7	.	many
TGTGCCAGCAGCTTAGGAGGAGCGGGAGCGAGAAATGAGCAGTTCTTC	CASSLGGAGARNEQFF	TRBV7-9	TRBJ2-1	TRBD2	many
TGTGCCAGCAGCTCACAGGGTTCAGATACGCAGTATTTT	CASSSQGSDTQYF	TRBV2	TRBJ2-3	.	many
TGTGCCAGCAGCCTCGGGACTAGCGGGTTCTACGAGCAGTACTTC	CASSLGTSGFYEQYF	TRBV3-1	TRBJ2-7	TRBD2	many
TGCAGTGCTACTCAAGCCTATTTAGCGGGAGATCCAGATACGCAGTATTTT	CSATQAYLAGDPDTQYF	TRBV20-1	TRBJ2-3	TRBD2	few
TGCGCCAGCAGCCAAGATACGTCAAGAGGGACAGGGCGTCATGGCTACACCTTC	CASSQDTSRGTGRHGYTF	TRBV4-1	TRBJ1-2	TRBD1	many
TGTGCCAGCAGTTCTTGGACAGGGGCGGGAAACACCATATATTTT	CASSSWTGAGNTIYF	TRBV28	TRBJ1-3	TRBD1	many
TGCGCCAGCAGTCGACTCACAGGGGGCGTTGCCGATACGCAGTATTTT	CASSRLTGGVADTQYF	TRBV5-1	TRBJ2-3	TRBD1	many
TGCAGTGTGGCGCAGGCGGTAAATCAGCCCCAGCATTTT	CSVAQAVNQPQHF	TRBV20-1	TRBJ1-5	.	.
TGCGCCAGCACCCTCGGAGTCCCTACTTTGTCCTATGGCTACACCTTC	CASTLGVPTLSYGYTF	TRBV5-1	TRBJ1-2	.	many
TGTGCCAGCTCACCACCGGAACGAGTCAATGGCTACACCTTC	CASSPPERVNGYTF	TRBV18	TRBJ1-2	.	once
TGCAGTGCTATGACTATCGGGGGATTCTACGAGCAGTACTTC	CSAMTIGGFYEQYF	TRBV20-1	TRBJ2-7	.	few
TGTGCCAGCAGCTTTGGACAGCGGAATGAGCAGTTCTTC	CASSFGQRNEQFF	TRBV13	TRBJ2-1	.	many
TGCAGTGCCTCGAGGGGGCCTGGAAACACCATATATTTT	CSASRGPGNTIYF	TRBV20-1	TRBJ1-3	TRBD1	many
TGCAGTGCGCCGGACAGCCTCTATGGCTACACCTTC	CSAPDSLYGYTF	TRBV20-1	TRBJ1-2	.	many
TGTGCCAGCAACGCGGGGGGGGATGGCAATCAGCCCCAGCATTTT	CASNAGGDGNQPQHF	TRBV6-2/TRBV6-3	TRBJ1-5	.	few
TGTGCCAGCAGTTCGGGTGATACCGGGGAGCTGTTTTTT	CASSSGDTGELFF	TRBV6-1	TRBJ2-2	.	many
TGCGCCAGCAGCTTCCGGGATCCCTCCTACAATGAGCAGTTCTTC	CASSFRDPSYNEQFF	TRBV5-1	TRBJ2-1	.	many
TGTGCCACCAGTGAGAATACCGGGGAGCTGTTTTTT	CATSENTGELFF	TRBV24-1	TRBJ2-2	.	many
TGCAGTGCTAGAGATCTTGGAGGGTCCGGCTTGGTGCTCCACTTT	CSARDLGGSGLVLHF	TRBV20-1	TRBJ1-6	.	.
TGTGCCAGCAGCCCCGGCCTAGCAAATGAGCAGTTCTTC	CASSPGLANEQFF	TRBV27	TRBJ2-1	.	many
TGCAGCGCTCGTCCTAACAGCGCCCAGAGGACCGGGGAGCTGTTTTTT	CSARPNSAQRTGELFF	TRBV29-1	TRBJ2-2	.	many
TGTGCCAGCAGCCAAAGACAGGGCCCTAGGGTGCAGTACTTC	CASSQRQGPRVQYF	TRBV3-1	TRBJ2-7	TRBD1	many
TGTGCCATCAGTGAGTTAGGGGATGAAGCTTTCTTT	CAISELGDEAFF	TRBV10-3	TRBJ1-1	.	many
TGCGCCAGCAGCCAAGATATATTTAGCAATCAGCCCCAGCATTTT	CASSQDIFSNQPQHF	TRBV4-1	TRBJ1-5	.	many
TGCGCCAGCAGCAAGGGGACAGGGTATACCTACGAGCAGTACTTC	CASSKGTGYTYEQYF	TRBV5-1	TRBJ2-7	TRBD1	many
TGCAGTGCCAGGGATAGGGGACAGATCTATTGCTACACCTTC	CSARDRGQIYCYTF	TRBV20-1	TRBJ1-2	TRBD1	once
TGTGCCAGCGCTCTTCTAACCAGGGGGCCTCGCGAGCAGTACTTC	CASALLTRGPREQYF	TRBV27	TRBJ2-7	TRBD1	many
TGTGCCAGTAGTTCCAGGACTAGCGGGAGGGGCAATGAGCAGTTCTTC	CASSSRTSGRGNEQFF	TRBV19	TRBJ2-1	TRBD2	many
TGTGCCAGCAGTCTCAGGGATTTGGCCGAGCAGTACTTC	CASSLRDLAEQYF	TRBV14	TRBJ2-7	.	.
TGTGCCCTCCGGACAGGGTCCGACAATGAGCAGTTCTTC	CALRTGSDNEQFF	TRBV10-3	TRBJ2-1	TRBD1	.
TGTGCCAGCTCACCTCGGGACAAAGAAAAACTGTTTTTT	CASSPRDKEKLFF	TRBV18	TRBJ1-4	.	many
TGTGCCAGCAGCGCCTCGAGCGGGAGGGCCCTGGATGAGCAGTTCTTC	CASSASSGRALDEQFF	TRBV9	TRBJ2-1	TRBD2	many
TGCAGTGCTGGACAAGTCCATTCCCCTTCCGCGGTCCACTTT	CSAGQVHSPSAVHF	TRBV20-1	TRBJ1-6	.	many
TGTGCCAGCAGTTTCGGGACGACGGGGCCTGAAAAACTGTTTTTT	CASSFGTTGPEKLFF	TRBV12-3/TRBV12-4	TRBJ1-4	.	many
TGCGCCAGCAGCCAAGATTTGGCGGACAGGGCGGCTTTCTTT	CASSQDLADRAAFF	TRBV4-3	TRBJ1-1	TRBD1	many
TGCGCCAGCAGCAAAAAAGAGACCCAGTACTTC	CASSKKETQYF	TRBV5-1	TRBJ2-5	.	many